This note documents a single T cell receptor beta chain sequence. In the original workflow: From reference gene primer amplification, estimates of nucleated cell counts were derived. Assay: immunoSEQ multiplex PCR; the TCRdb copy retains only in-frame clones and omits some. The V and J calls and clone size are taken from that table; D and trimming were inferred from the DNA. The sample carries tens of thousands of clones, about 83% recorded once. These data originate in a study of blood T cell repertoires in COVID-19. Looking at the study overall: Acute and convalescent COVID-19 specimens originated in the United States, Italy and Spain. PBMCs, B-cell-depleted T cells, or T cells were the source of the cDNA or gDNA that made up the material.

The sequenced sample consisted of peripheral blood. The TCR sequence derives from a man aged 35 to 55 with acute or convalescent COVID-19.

The CDR3 spells CASRTGSANTGELFF. Written as DNA, the CDR3 is TGTGCCAGTAGGACAGGGTCCGCGAACACCGGGGAGCTGTTTTTT. The chain uses TRBV19 and TRBJ2-2, with 7 positions matching TRBD1. The CDR3 totals 15 residues. The J segment lost 0 bases and the V segment lost 6 bases, leaving 4 bases of the junction unmatched. CDR1 and CDR2 from the germline V gene are LNHDA and SQIVND (reference sequence).